These T cell receptor beta chains were read from a single sample in a study of radiotherapy plus CTLA-4 blockade in lung cancer. The table came from immunoSEQ multiplex PCR; TCRdb's copy has only in-frame clones and leaves some out. The data hold 40,000 to 50,000 clones, with approximately 85% observed a single time. Sample: peripheral blood, taken from a patient treated with radiotherapy plus ipilimumab. The source is a human donor with non-small cell lung cancer who had stable disease on radiotherapy plus ipilimumab. Both conserved end residues are part of each CDR3. A D gene is named only where the DNA matches it firmly. Only part of the rows carry a size: once, few, many, or a class if the clone is expanded.

>-|-|TRBV5-6|17|TRBJ1-2
TGTGCCAGCAGAGATGACAGAGAAGGGGGAGACAACTATGGCTACACCTTC
CASRDDREGGDNYGYTF
>TRBD1|-|TRBV10-2|14|TRBJ1-3
TGCGCCAGCAGCAGGGGGCTGGATGGAAACACCATATATTTT
CASSRGLDGNTIYF
>-|-|TRBV7-9|13|TRBJ2-1
TGTGCCAGCGAGAGCCCAAGCCAGGGTGAGCAGTTCTTC
CASESPSQGEQFF
>-|-|TRBV4-3|17|TRBJ1-5
TGCGCCAGCAGCCAAGATTTGGGGGGGCAGGGCAATCAGCCCCAGCATTTT
CASSQDLGGQGNQPQHF
>-|-|TRBV28|14|TRBJ1-2
TGTGCCAGCACCTCATCCCTCGGGGTCCGGAGCTACACCTTC
CASTSSLGVRSYTF
>-|-|TRBV7-9|15|TRBJ2-2
TGTGCCAGCAGCTCGTCGGGACTCGACCTCGGGGAGCTGTTTTTT
CASSSSGLDLGELFF
>TRBD2|once|TRBV6-6|15|TRBJ2-7
TGTGCCAGCAGTTACGGGCTAGCGGGCCCCTACGAGCAGTACTTC
CASSYGLAGPYEQYF
>-|few|TRBV2|14|TRBJ2-3
TGTGCCAGCAGTGAGCTGAGGGGCACAGATACGCAGTATTTT
CASSELRGTDTQYF
>TRBD1|-|TRBV10-3|17|TRBJ2-6
TGTGCCATCAACCGGGACAGGGCGGACTCTGGGGCCAACGTCCTGACTTTC
CAINRDRADSGANVLTF
>TRBD2|-|TRBV7-3|16|TRBJ2-7
TGTGCCAGCAGCTTAACGGGCGGGAGCATCGGTCTCGAGCAGTACTTC
CASSLTGGSIGLEQYF
>-|-|TRBV18|14|TRBJ2-7
TGTGCCAGCTCACCCAGGGACAATCCCTACGAGCAGTACTTC
CASSPRDNPYEQYF
>-|-|TRBV7-8|16|TRBJ2-7
TGTGCCAGCAGCTTAGGTCCGTCGGGGATCTCCTACGAGCAGTACTTC
CASSLGPSGISYEQYF
>TRBD2|-|TRBV2|15|TRBJ2-7
TGTGCCAGCAAGGCGGGACTAGCGGGATTGCACGAGCAGTACTTC
CASKAGLAGLHEQYF
>-|-|TRBV18|13|TRBJ2-3
TGTGCCAGCTCACCACAATCAGCAGATACGCAGTATTTT
CASSPQSADTQYF
>-|-|TRBV4-1|14|TRBJ2-1
TGCGCCAGCAGCCAAGGTCCGGGAGTAAGGGAGCAGTTCTTC
CASSQGPGVREQFF
>TRBD1|-|TRBV19|14|TRBJ1-1
TGTGCCAGTAGTATAGGGACAGGGGGCACTGAAGCTTTCTTT
CASSIGTGGTEAFF
>-|-|TRBV4-2|14|TRBJ2-3
TGTGCCAGCAGCCAAGACCCAGGGGTCCGGACGCAGTATTTT
CASSQDPGVRTQYF
>-|few|TRBV6-5|15|TRBJ2-7
TGTGCCAGCAGTTATCAGGCCGAACCCCCCTACGAGCAGTACTTC
CASSYQAEPPYEQYF
>-|-|TRBV7-8|16|TRBJ2-3
TGTGCCAGCAGCTTAGGTCGGCTAGTTTTTCTAGATACGCAGTATTTT
CASSLGRLVFLDTQYF
>-|-|TRBV7-9|15|TRBJ1-3
TGTGCCAGCAGCCATCAGGCCTACTCTGGAAACACCATATATTTT
CASSHQAYSGNTIYF
>TRBD2|-|TRBV19|19|TRBJ2-1
TGTGCCAGTAGTGCGACAGGGGTTGCGGGACTAGCGGGAGTCCCCAGCCAGTTCTTC
CASSATGVAGLAGVPSQFF
>-|-|TRBV7-9|15|TRBJ2-1
TGTGCCAGCAGACCCGTAGCGGCATCCTACAATGAGCAGTTCTTC
CASRPVAASYNEQFF